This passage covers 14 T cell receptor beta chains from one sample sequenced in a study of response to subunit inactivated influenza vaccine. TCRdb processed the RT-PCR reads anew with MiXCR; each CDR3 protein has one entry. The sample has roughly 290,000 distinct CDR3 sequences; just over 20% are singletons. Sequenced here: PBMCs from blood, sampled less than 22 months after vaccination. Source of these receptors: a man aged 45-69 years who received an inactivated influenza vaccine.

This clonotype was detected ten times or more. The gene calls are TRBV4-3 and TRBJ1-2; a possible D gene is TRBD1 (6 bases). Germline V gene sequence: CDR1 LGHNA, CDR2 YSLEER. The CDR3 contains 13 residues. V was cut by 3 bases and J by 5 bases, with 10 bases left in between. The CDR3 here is CASSHGGAYGYTF. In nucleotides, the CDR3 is TGCGCCAGCAGCCACGGGGGCGCTTATGGCTACACCTTC.

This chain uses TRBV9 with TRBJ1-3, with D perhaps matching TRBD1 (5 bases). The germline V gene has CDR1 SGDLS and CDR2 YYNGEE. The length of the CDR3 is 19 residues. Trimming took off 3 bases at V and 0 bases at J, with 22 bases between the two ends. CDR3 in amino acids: CASSAQAQPGLVSGNTIYF. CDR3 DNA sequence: TGTGCCAGCAGCGCCCAAGCCCAACCGGGACTTGTCTCTGGAAACACCATATATTTT. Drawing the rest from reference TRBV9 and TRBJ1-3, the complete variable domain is DSGVTQTPKHLITATGQRVTLRCSPRSGDLSVYWYQQSLDQGLQFLIQYYNGEERAKGNILERFSAQQFPDLHSELNLSSLELGDSALYFCASSAQAQPGLVSGNTIYFGEGSWLTVV.

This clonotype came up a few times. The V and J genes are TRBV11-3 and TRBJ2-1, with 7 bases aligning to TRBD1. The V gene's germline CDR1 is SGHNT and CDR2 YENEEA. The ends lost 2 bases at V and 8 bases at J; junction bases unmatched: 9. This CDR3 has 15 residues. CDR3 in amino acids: CASSLFSGGPDEQFF. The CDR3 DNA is TGTGCCAGCAGCTTATTCTCAGGGGGACCCGATGAGCAGTTCTTC. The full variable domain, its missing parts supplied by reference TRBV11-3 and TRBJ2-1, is EAGVVQSPRYKIIEKKQPVAFWCNPISGHNTLYWYLQNLGQGPELLIRYENEEAVDDSQLPKDRFSAERLKGVDSTLKIQPAELGDSAVYLCASSLFSGGPDEQFFGPGTRLTVL.

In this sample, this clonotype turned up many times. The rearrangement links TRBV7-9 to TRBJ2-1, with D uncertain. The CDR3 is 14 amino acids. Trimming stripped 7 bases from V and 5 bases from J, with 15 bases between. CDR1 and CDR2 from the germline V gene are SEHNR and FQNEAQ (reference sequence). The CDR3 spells CASTPLLIHNEQFF. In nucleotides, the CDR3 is TGTGCCAGCACCCCGCTACTAATCCACAATGAGCAGTTCTTC.

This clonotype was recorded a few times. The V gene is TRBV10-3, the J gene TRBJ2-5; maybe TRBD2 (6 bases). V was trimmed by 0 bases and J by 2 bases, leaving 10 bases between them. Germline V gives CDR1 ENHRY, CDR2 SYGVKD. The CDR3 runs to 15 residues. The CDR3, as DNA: TGTGCCATCAGTGAGTCTACTAGCAGACAAGAGACCCAGTACTTC. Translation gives CAISESTSRQETQYF.

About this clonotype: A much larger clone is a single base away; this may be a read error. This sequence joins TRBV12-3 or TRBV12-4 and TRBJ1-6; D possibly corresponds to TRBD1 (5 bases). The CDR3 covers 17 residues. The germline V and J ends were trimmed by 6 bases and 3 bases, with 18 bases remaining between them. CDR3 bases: TGTGCCAGCAGCCTCACCAGTGACAGTCGCTATAATTCACCCCTCCACTTT. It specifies CASSLTSDSRYNSPLHF.

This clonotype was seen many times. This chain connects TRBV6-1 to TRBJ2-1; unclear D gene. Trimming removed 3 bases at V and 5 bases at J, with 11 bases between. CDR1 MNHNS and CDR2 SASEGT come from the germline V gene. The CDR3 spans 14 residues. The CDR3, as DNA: TGTGCCAGCAGTGACTACTCGCACCACAATGAGCAGTTCTTC. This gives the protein CASSDYSHHNEQFF.

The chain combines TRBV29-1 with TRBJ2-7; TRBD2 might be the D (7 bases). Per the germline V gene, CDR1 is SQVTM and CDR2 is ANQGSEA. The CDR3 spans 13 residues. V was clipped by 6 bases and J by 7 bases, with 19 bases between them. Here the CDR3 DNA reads TGCAGCGTGGGGGGCGGGAGATCTGAAGAGCAGTACTTC. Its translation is CSVGGGRSEEQYF.

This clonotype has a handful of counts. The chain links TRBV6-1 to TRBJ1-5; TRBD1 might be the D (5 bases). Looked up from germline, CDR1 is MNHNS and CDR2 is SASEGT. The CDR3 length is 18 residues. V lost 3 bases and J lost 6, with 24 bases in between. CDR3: CASSEFPLGVVRGQPQHF. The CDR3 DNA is TGTGCCAGCAGTGAGTTCCCATTAGGCGTGGTTAGGGGTCAGCCCCAGCATTTT.

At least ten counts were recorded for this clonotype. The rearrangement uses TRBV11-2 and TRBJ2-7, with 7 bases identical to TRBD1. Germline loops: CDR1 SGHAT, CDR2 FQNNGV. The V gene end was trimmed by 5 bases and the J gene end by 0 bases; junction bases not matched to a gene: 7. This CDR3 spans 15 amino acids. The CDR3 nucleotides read TGTGCCAGCAGCCCGCGGACAGGAGTCTCCTACGAGCAGTACTTC. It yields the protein CASSPRTGVSYEQYF.

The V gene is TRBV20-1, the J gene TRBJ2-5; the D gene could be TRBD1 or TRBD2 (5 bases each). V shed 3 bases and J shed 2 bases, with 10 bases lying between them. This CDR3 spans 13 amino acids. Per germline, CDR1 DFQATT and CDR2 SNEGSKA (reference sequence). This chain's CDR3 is CSASRGVQETQYF. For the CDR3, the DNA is TGCAGTGCTAGTAGAGGGGTTCAAGAGACCCAGTACTTC.

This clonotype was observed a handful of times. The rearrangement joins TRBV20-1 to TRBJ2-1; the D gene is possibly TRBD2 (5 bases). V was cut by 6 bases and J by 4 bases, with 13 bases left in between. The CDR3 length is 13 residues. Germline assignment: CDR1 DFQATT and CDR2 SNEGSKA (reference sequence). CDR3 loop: CSAPRDYYNEQFF. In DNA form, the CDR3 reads TGCAGTGCCCCCCGCGACTATTACAATGAGCAGTTCTTC.

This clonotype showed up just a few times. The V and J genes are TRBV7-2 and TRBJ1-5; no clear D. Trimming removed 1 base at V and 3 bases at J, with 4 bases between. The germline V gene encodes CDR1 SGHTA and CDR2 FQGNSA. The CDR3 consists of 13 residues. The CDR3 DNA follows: TGTGCCAGCAGCTTAGTCCCCAATCAGCCCCAGCATTTT. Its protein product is CASSLVPNQPQHF.

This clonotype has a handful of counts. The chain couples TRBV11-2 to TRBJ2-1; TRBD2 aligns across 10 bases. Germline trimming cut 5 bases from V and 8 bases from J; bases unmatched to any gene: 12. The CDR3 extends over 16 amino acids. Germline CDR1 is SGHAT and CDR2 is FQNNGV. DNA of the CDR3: TGTGCCAGCAGCCCATCGATTAGCGGGAGGATCGATGAGCAGTTCTTC. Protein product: CASSPSISGRIDEQFF.